This section outlines one T cell receptor (beta chain) sequence together with its context. These data belong to a study of blood T cell repertoires in COVID-19. At the level of the study: COVID-19 samples from acute and convalescent phases originated in the United States, Italy and Spain. T cells, B-cell-depleted T cells, or PBMCs provided the cDNA or gDNA that served as material.

Per the study methods: For nucleated cells, counts were estimated from reference gene primer amplification. Clones were read by immunoSEQ multiplex PCR, and TCRdb kept only the in-frame ones, dropping some. V and J calls and clone size are copied from that table; D and trimming were computed from the DNA. The table has about 88,000 clones, nearly 90% seen once; the top ten hold around 3%. V was pared by 7 bases and J by 0 bases, with 9 bases of the junction left unmatched. CDR1 and CDR2 from the germline V gene are MNHEY and SVGAGI. The CDR3 runs 15 residues. Sample: peripheral blood. The receptor comes from a woman of 80 years or more with acute or convalescent COVID-19. The chain links TRBV6-5 to TRBJ2-7, with TRBD2 matching over 7 bases. This CDR3 reads CASTPGRGGSYEQYF. As DNA, the CDR3 is TGTGCCAGCACCCCAGGACGCGGGGGCTCCTACGAGCAGTACTTC.